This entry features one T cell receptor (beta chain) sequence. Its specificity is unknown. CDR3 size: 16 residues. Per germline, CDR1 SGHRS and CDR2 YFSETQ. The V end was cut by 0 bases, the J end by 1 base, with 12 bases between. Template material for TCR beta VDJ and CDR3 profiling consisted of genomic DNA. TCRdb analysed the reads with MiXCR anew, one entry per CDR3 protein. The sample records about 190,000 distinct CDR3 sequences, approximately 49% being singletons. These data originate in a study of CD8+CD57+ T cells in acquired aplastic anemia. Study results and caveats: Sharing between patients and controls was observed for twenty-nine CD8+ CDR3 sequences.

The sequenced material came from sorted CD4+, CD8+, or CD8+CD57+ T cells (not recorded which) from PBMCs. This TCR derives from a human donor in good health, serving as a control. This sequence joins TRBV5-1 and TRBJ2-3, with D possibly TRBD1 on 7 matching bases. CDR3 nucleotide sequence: TGCGCCAGCAGCTTGGGGGGCAGGGGGGGCACAGATACGCAGTATTTT. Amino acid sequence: CASSLGGRGGTDTQYF. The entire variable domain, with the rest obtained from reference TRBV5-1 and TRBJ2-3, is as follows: KAGVTQTPRYLIKTRGQQVTLSCSPISGHRSVSWYQQTPGQGLQFLFEYFSETQRNKGNFPGRFSGRQFSNSRSEMNVSTLELGDSALYLCASSLGGRGGTDTQYFGPGTRLTVL.